The clone carrying this T cell receptor beta chain was observed a single time. Its antigen remains unknown. This specimen belongs to a study of cytomegalovirus exposure and HLA in healthy donors. Overall study results and limits: Productive rates of about 90% or about 30% were seen for most TCR beta V segments in an earlier analysis. Roughly even sequencing depth across donors was the assumption behind the presence/absence analyses.

J gave up 2 bases and V 3 bases, and 8 bases lay outside the gene matches. CDR1 and CDR2 from the germline V gene are SGHDT and YYEEEE. The CDR3 runs to 16 residues. The PCR had 60 Vbeta and 13 Jbeta primers. Profiling relied on immunoSEQ multiplex PCR, and the TCRdb table lists in-frame clones only, not all of them. Of 110,000 to 150,000 clones listed, roughly 80% are singletons. The rearrangement uses TRBV5-6 and TRBJ2-5, with 9 nucleotides matching TRBD1. This clonotype originated in a female donor in good health and CMV-seronegative. The sequencing sample was made of PBMCs. CDR3 region: CASSWTGAQAQETQYF. CDR3 nucleotide sequence: TGTGCCAGCAGCTGGACAGGGGCCCAAGCTCAAGAGACCCAGTACTTC.